The 26 T cell receptor beta chains below were found in one sample sequenced in a study of blood T cell repertoires in COVID-19. Clones were read by immunoSEQ multiplex PCR, and TCRdb kept only the in-frame ones, dropping some. The sample lists roughly 8,500 clones, under 90% occurring once. What was sequenced was peripheral blood. These receptors all come from a man between 65 and 80 years old with active COVID-19.

For the CDR3, the DNA is TGTGCTAGTGGTTCGGGGGGACCCAATGAGCAGTTCTTC. It yields the protein CASGSGGPNEQFF. The J gene is TRBJ2-1, the V gene TRBV12-5; TRBD2 agrees at 7 bases. Germline V gene data show CDR1 as LGHNT and CDR2 as FRNRAP. This CDR3 has 13 amino acids. Trimming cost V 4 bases and J 6 bases; bases outside gene matches: 3.

This clone was seen only a few times. The chain carries TRBV2 and TRBJ2-7; D is unresolved. The CDR3 is 15 amino acids. V was shortened by 5 bases and J by 5 bases, with 19 bases between the two germline ends. The germline V gene has CDR1 SNHLY and CDR2 FYNNEI. The CDR3 protein is CASSRLRGVVNEQYF. The CDR3 DNA follows: TGTGCCAGCAGTAGGCTGAGAGGAGTAGTAAACGAGCAGTACTTC.

J is TRBJ2-1 and V is TRBV14, with 10 bases identical to TRBD1. This CDR3 comprises 14 residues. V gave up 3 bases and J gave up 9 bases; unmatched junction bases: 5. Germline V gene lookup returns CDR1 SGHDN and CDR2 FVKESK. The CDR3 protein is CASSQATGGGEQFF. The CDR3 nucleotides are TGTGCCAGCAGCCAGGCGACAGGGGGCGGTGAGCAGTTCTTC.

This clone was detected a few times. The genes are TRBV9 and TRBJ1-2; D gene unclear. Germline V gene data show CDR1 as SGDLS and CDR2 as YYNGEE. V lost 3 bases, J lost 2 bases, and 17 bases lay in between. There are 16 residues in the CDR3. The CDR3 DNA is TGTGCCAGCAGCGGCGGCCCCCGGAGCAGCAACTATGGCTACACCTTC. The encoded protein is CASSGGPRSSNYGYTF.

The V and J genes are TRBV7-3 and TRBJ2-3, with unresolved D. The germline V and J ends were trimmed by 2 bases and 2 bases, with 11 bases remaining between them. Germline V gives CDR1 SGHTA, CDR2 FQGTGA. This CDR3 spans 15 amino acids. CDR3 in DNA: TGTGCCAGCAGCTTATCCGGGTTTAACACAGATACGCAGTATTTT. Translating it yields CASSLSGFNTDTQYF.

The chain carries TRBV6-4 and TRBJ2-3; TRBD1 might be the D (6 bases). CDR3 length: 16 residues. The V gene's germline CDR1 is MRHNA and CDR2 SNTAGT. Deletions cut 5 bases from V and 1 base from J, with 16 bases between. The CDR3 nucleotides read TGTGCCAGCAGTCCCGCTATTGAGGGGGGCACAGATACGCAGTATTTT. Residues: CASSPAIEGGTDTQYF.

The genes are TRBV28 and TRBJ1-6; D ambiguous. Trimming shortened V by 6 bases and J by 7 bases, and 4 bases separated the two germline ends. The V gene's germline CDR1 is MDHEN and CDR2 SYDVKM. The CDR3 has 11 amino acids. As DNA, the CDR3 is TGTGCCAGCAGCGGGAATTCACCCCTCCACTTT. Amino acids: CASSGNSPLHF.

This clone appeared a few times. The chain links TRBV6-5 to TRBJ1-5, with 7 bases lining up with TRBD1. The V and J ends lost 6 bases and 5 bases, in that order; junction bases with no gene match: 7. The CDR3 is 14 amino acids. From germline, CDR1 is MNHEY and CDR2 SVGAGI. The chain's CDR3 is CASRSTGTDQPQHF. The CDR3 bases are TGTGCCAGCAGGTCGACAGGGACCGATCAGCCCCAGCATTTT.

This clone has only a few counts. V is TRBV27 and J is TRBJ2-7, with 7 bases lining up with TRBD1. The CDR3 has 15 residues. CDR1 and CDR2 from the germline V gene are MNHEY and SMNVEV (reference sequence). V lost 5 bases, J lost 7 bases, and 14 bases stayed unmatched. The CDR3 DNA is TGTGCCAGCAGTCGCCCCCGGGACAGAAGGTGGGAGCAGTACTTC. Amino acids: CASSRPRDRRWEQYF.

The chain recombines TRBV4-3 with TRBJ2-3; 9 nucleotides align to TRBD2. In germline, CDR1 is LGHNA, CDR2 YSLEER. The length of the CDR3 is 18 residues. Trimming cost V 0 bases and J 7 bases; bases outside gene matches: 14. Here the CDR3 DNA reads TGCGCCAGCAGCCAAGAAATTTCAAGTACTAGCGGGTTTTATACGCAGTATTTT. Its translation: CASSQEISSTSGFYTQYF.

V is TRBV28 and J is TRBJ2-1, with 7 nucleotides matching TRBD1. Looked up from germline, CDR1 is MDHEN and CDR2 is SYDVKM. V shed 7 bases and J 1 base; nucleotides not matched to a gene: 10. The CDR3 has 16 amino acids. DNA for the CDR3: TGTGCCAGCACTACAGGGGCCAGGGGGTCCTACAATGAGCAGTTCTTC. Translating gives CASTTGARGSYNEQFF.

This sequence joins TRBV7-9 and TRBJ1-1; D unresolved. There are 13 residues in the CDR3. The germline gives CDR1 SEHNR, CDR2 FQNEAQ (reference sequence). The V end lost 3 bases, the J end lost 3 bases, and 8 bases lay between the germline ends. CDR3 nucleotides: TGTGCCAGCAGCTTCCGGGTCGACACTGAAGCTTTCTTT. Its protein is CASSFRVDTEAFF.

This clone was seen only a few times. This chain links TRBV27 with TRBJ2-7; TRBD1 aligns across 9 bases. The V segment lost 6 bases and the J segment 7 bases; nucleotides outside the gene matches: 10. Germline V gene sequence: CDR1 MNHEY, CDR2 SMNVEV (reference sequence). The CDR3 is 14 residues long. The CDR3 DNA reads TGTGCCAGCAGCCAATTACAGGGGGCGGGTGAGCAGTACTTC. It encodes CASSQLQGAGEQYF.

V is TRBV5-1 and J is TRBJ2-5; 8 nucleotides line up with TRBD1. Germline V gene data show CDR1 as SGHRS and CDR2 as YFSETQ. V shed 0 bases and J 3 bases; nucleotides not matched to a gene: 7. The CDR3 is 16 amino acids. This CDR3 reads CASSLATGGGEETQYF. The CDR3 DNA is TGCGCCAGCAGCTTGGCCACAGGGGGTGGAGAAGAGACCCAGTACTTC. The entire variable domain, with the rest obtained from reference TRBV5-1 and TRBJ2-5, is as follows: KAGVTQTPRYLIKTRGQQVTLSCSPISGHRSVSWYQQTPGQGLQFLFEYFSETQRNKGNFPGRFSGRQFSNSRSEMNVSTLELGDSALYLCASSLATGGGEETQYFGPGTRLLVL.

The chain employs TRBV6-2 or TRBV6-3 and TRBJ2-7, with TRBD1 matching over 8 bases. The V and J ends lost 4 bases and 4 bases, in that order; junction bases with no gene match: 6. CDR1 MNHEY and CDR2 SVGEGT come from the germline V gene. This CDR3 has 14 amino acids. The CDR3 bases are TGTGCCAGCAGTTCCGTCGACAGGGGTTACGAGCAGTACTTC. This codes for CASSSVDRGYEQYF.

V usage is TRBV7-2 and J usage is TRBJ1-1; D possibly corresponds to TRBD1 (6 bases). V lost 4 bases and J lost 3, with 9 bases in between. Germline values: CDR1 SGHTA, CDR2 FQGNSA. The CDR3 is 13 residues long. The CDR3 DNA is TGTGCCAGCAGCTCTGACAGGCACACTGAAGCTTTCTTT. This codes for CASSSDRHTEAFF.

The chain couples TRBV5-4 to TRBJ1-1, with TRBD1 matching over 11 bases. Germline CDR1 and CDR2: SGHNT and YYREEE (reference sequence). Trimming took 3 bases from V and 4 from J; bases not matched to a gene: 5. This CDR3 contains 15 residues. The CDR3 nucleotides read TGTGCCAGCAGCTGGGACAGGGGGTTTGGCACTGAAGCTTTCTTT. It specifies CASSWDRGFGTEAFF. The variable domain in full, completed from reference TRBV5-4 and TRBJ1-1, reads ETGVTQSPTHLIKTRGQQVTLRCSSQSGHNTVSWYQQALGQGPQFIFQYYREEENGRGNFPPRFSGLQFPNYSSELNVNALELDDSALYLCASSWDRGFGTEAFFGQGTRLTVV.

The chain uses TRBV23-1 and TRBJ2-7; TRBD1 agrees at 7 bases. TRBV23-1 is flagged as an ORF with uncertain function. This CDR3 comprises 16 residues. Trimming removed 2 bases from V and 0 bases from J; junction bases left unmatched: 7. CDR3 protein: CASSQQRQGTSYEQYF. The CDR3 DNA sequence: TGCGCCAGCAGTCAACAGAGACAGGGAACCTCCTACGAGCAGTACTTC.

The V and J genes are TRBV11-2 and TRBJ1-1; TRBD1 aligns across 7 bases. Germline CDR1 and CDR2: SGHAT and FQNNGV. This CDR3 has 16 residues. The junction had 5 bases not matched to a gene; V was cut back by 0 bases and J by 1 base. CDR3 nucleotide sequence: TGTGCCAGCAGCTTAGATCTGGCAGGGGGGAACACTGAAGCTTTCTTT. It translates to CASSLDLAGGNTEAFF.

This clone was seen a single time. This chain links TRBV10-3 with TRBJ2-3; 11 nucleotides agree with TRBD2. The V and J ends lost 6 bases and 1 base, in that order; junction bases with no gene match: 15. The CDR3 totals 19 residues. Germline V gives CDR1 ENHRY, CDR2 SYGVKD. The chain's CDR3 is CAISLHGVAGGDGTDTQYF. The DNA of the CDR3 is TGTGCCATCAGCCTCCACGGGGTAGCGGGAGGGGATGGCACAGATACGCAGTATTTT.

The chain links TRBV13 to TRBJ1-6; D not certain. V was shortened by 5 bases and J by 7 bases, with 9 bases between the two germline ends. The CDR3 spans 13 residues. From germline, CDR1 is PRHDT and CDR2 FYEKMQ (reference sequence). The CDR3 DNA follows: TGTGCCAGCAGCCAATACAGAAATTCACCCCTCCACTTT. Translated, it gives CASSQYRNSPLHF.

This sequence joins TRBV29-1 and TRBJ2-5; perhaps TRBD1 as D (6 bases). Germline CDR1 SQVTM, CDR2 ANQGSEA. CDR3 length: 13 amino acids. V dropped 1 base and J dropped 1 base, with 7 bases sitting between them. CDR3 in DNA: TGCAGCGTTGAAGGACAGGTCCAAGAGACCCAGTACTTC. It is translated as CSVEGQVQETQYF.

In this sample, this clone turned up once. The V call is TRBV11-2, the J call TRBJ2-7; perhaps TRBD2 as D (5 bases). V dropped 5 bases and J dropped 5 bases, with 19 bases sitting between them. This CDR3 has 15 residues. Germline V gives CDR1 SGHAT, CDR2 FQNNGV. Here the CDR3 DNA reads TGTGCCAGCAGCCCTCCCGGACTCCAACGTCACGAGCAGTACTTC. This codes for CASSPPGLQRHEQYF.

The gene calls are TRBV28 and TRBJ2-6; the D is unclear. Looked up from germline, CDR1 is MDHEN and CDR2 is SYDVKM. V was trimmed by 3 bases and J by 0 bases, leaving 6 bases between them. The CDR3 is made up of 15 amino acids. The DNA for the CDR3 is TGTGCCAGCAGTTTGGCTTTCTCTGGGGCCAACGTCCTGACTTTC. Translating it yields CASSLAFSGANVLTF. Together with reference TRBV28 and TRBJ2-6, the CDR3 gives the full variable domain: DVKVTQSSRYLVKRTGEKVFLECVQDMDHENMFWYRQDPGLGLRLIYFSYDVKMKEKGDIPEGYSVSREKKERFSLILESASTNQTSMYLCASSLAFSGANVLTFGAGSRLTVL.

J is TRBJ2-5 and V is TRBV4-3; 14 bases line up with TRBD2. Unmatched junction bases numbered 10, after V lost 2 bases and J lost 5 bases. Germline V gives CDR1 LGHNA, CDR2 YSLEER. This CDR3 has 18 amino acids. CDR3 amino acids: CASSQFGTSGRGAETQYF. The CDR3 DNA follows: TGCGCCAGCAGCCAATTTGGGACTAGCGGGAGAGGGGCGGAGACCCAGTACTTC.

This clone has more than one count but fewer than ten. The chain has TRBV3-1 (or the pseudogene TRBV3-2) and TRBJ1-2; 7 bases fit TRBD1. The CDR3 is 14 residues long. The germline V gene has CDR1 LGHDT and CDR2 YNNKEL (reference sequence). V was pared by 4 bases and J by 4 bases, with 6 bases of the junction left unmatched. The CDR3 spells CASSPGTASYGYTF. The DNA of the CDR3 is TGTGCCAGCAGCCCCGGGACAGCTAGCTATGGCTACACCTTC.